This T cell receptor beta chain appears in the sequencing data of a study of cytomegalovirus exposure and HLA in healthy donors. Whole-study results and caveats: Upon later analysis, TCR association rates were observed to vary by HLA locus, being highest for DRB1 and lowest for HLA-C. A later analysis showed that HLA-associated TCR beta chains had undergone more clonal expansion than equally common others.

CDR3 size: 13 residues. The germline CDR1 and CDR2 sequences are MNHNS and SASEGT. Unmatched junction bases numbered 7, after V lost 9 bases and J lost 5 bases. Worth noting for this clone: Its antigen remains unknown.

The PCR employed 60 Vbeta primers together with 13 Jbeta primers. Produced via immunoSEQ multiplex PCR; TCRdb's table is partial and in-frame only. The data contain roughly 190,000 clones, 87% of them singletons. V and J are TRBV6-1 and TRBJ2-1, with TRBD2 matching over 7 bases. The sample consisted of PBMCs. The sequence derives from a boy aged 2 to 10 in good health and CMV-seronegative. The CDR3 nucleotides are TGTGCCAGTTTGGGCCTAGCGGACAATGAGCAGTTCTTC. Residues: CASLGLADNEQFF.